Shown below are 20 T cell receptor beta chains from a single sample sequenced in a study of OX40 agonist ivuxolimab in advanced cancers. The protocol was immunoSEQ multiplex PCR, while the TCRdb copy is restricted to in-frame clones and leaves out a portion. The sample consists of 75,000 or so clones, roughly 80% of them appearing once. The sample was CD4+ or CD8+ T cells sorted from blood, taken in a trial of the OX40 agonist ivuxolimab. These receptors were taken from an adult with an advanced solid tumor such as melanoma, head and neck, liver or kidney cancer.

The chain combines TRBV7-9 with TRBJ1-1, with D possibly being TRBD1 (5 bases). The length of the CDR3 is 15 residues. V was trimmed by 6 bases and J by 2 bases, leaving 16 bases between them. Germline V lookup: CDR1 SEHNR, CDR2 FQNEAQ (reference sequence). DNA of the CDR3: TGTGCCAGCAGGCCACGGGGGACCTCAAACACTGAAGCTTTCTTT. This gives the protein CASRPRGTSNTEAFF. Based on the CDR3 plus reference TRBV7-9 and TRBJ1-1, the full variable domain is DTGVSQNPRHKITKRGQNVTFRCDPISEHNRLYWYRQTLGQGPEFLTYFQNEAQLEKSRLLSDRFSAERPKGSFSTLEIQRTEQGDSAMYLCASRPRGTSNTEAFFGQGTRLTVV.

The chain uses TRBV27 and TRBJ2-1, with D possibly being TRBD1 (5 bases). The CDR3 totals 16 residues. Germline CDR1 is MNHEY and CDR2 is SMNVEV (reference sequence). Trimming stripped 7 bases from V and 2 bases from J, with 18 bases between. The CDR3 loop is CASTQLQGGTYNEQFF. The CDR3 nucleotides read TGTGCCAGCACCCAACTGCAGGGTGGGACCTACAATGAGCAGTTCTTC.

The CDR3 coding sequence is TGTGCCAGCAACACACTGTACGAGCAGTACTTC. It is translated as CASNTLYEQYF. The chain carries TRBV2 and TRBJ2-7, with unresolved D. Germline CDR1 is SNHLY and CDR2 is FYNNEI. Trimming pared 7 bases from V and 4 bases from J, leaving 8 bases between. The CDR3 length is 11 residues.

The chain links TRBV2 to TRBJ2-7, with 7 bases lining up with TRBD2. V dropped 6 bases and J dropped 3; count of bases not matched to a gene: 2. The CDR3 is 12 residues long. Germline V lookup: CDR1 SNHLY, CDR2 FYNNEI. The CDR3 here is CASSRTSYEQYF. In DNA, the CDR3 is TGTGCCAGCAGCCGGACTAGCTACGAGCAGTACTTC. The full variable domain, rest sourced from reference TRBV2 and TRBJ2-7, is EPEVTQTPSHQVTQMGQEVILRCVPISNHLYFYWYRQILGQKVEFLVSFYNNEISEKSEIFDDQFSVERPDGSNFTLKIRSTKLEDSAMYFCASSRTSYEQYFGPGTRLTVT.

This chain links TRBV15 with TRBJ2-1; no definite D call. The CDR3 spans 17 residues. The germline V gene encodes CDR1 LNHNV and CDR2 YYDKDF (reference sequence). The ends were cut back, 0 bases at V and 0 bases at J, with 12 bases in the middle. CDR3 bases: TGTGCCACCAGCAGAGATAAGTTGGTAGACTCCTACAATGAGCAGTTCTTC. This gives the protein CATSRDKLVDSYNEQFF.

The CDR3 DNA is TGTGCCAGCAGCCAAGAACTCGGCGGGAGCACAGATACGCAGTATTTT. Its translation is CASSQELGGSTDTQYF. The chain carries TRBV4-2 and TRBJ2-3; D might be TRBD2 (5 bases). The V gene lost 0 bases and the J gene lost 0 bases, with 10 bases spanning the gap. CDR1 and CDR2 (germline): LGHNA, YNFKEQ. The CDR3 loop spans 16 amino acids.

This chain connects TRBV29-1 to TRBJ2-7; 8 bases map to TRBD1. The CDR3 runs to 13 residues. V gave up 4 bases and J gave up 1 base; unmatched junction bases: 3. The germline gives CDR1 SQVTM, CDR2 ANQGSEA. DNA of the CDR3: TGCAGCGTTGGACAGGGGAAATCCTACGAGCAGTACTTC. This gives the protein CSVGQGKSYEQYF.

The chain is built from TRBV4-3 and TRBJ2-3, with 8 bases matching TRBD1. The CDR3 is made up of 13 amino acids. V dropped 5 bases and J dropped 4; count of bases not matched to a gene: 2. Germline CDR1 and CDR2: LGHNA and YSLEER. CDR3 residues: CASSTGGPDTQYF. CDR3 coding DNA: TGCGCCAGCAGCACAGGGGGTCCAGATACGCAGTATTTT.

The genes are TRBV2 and TRBJ1-2; no reliable D call. Trimming removed 5 bases from V and 1 base from J, with 8 bases in between. CDR1 is SNHLY and CDR2 is FYNNEI in the germline V gene. The CDR3 is 13 residues long. The CDR3 protein is CASSTDGNYGYTF. Here the CDR3 DNA reads TGTGCCAGCAGTACGGACGGTAACTATGGCTACACCTTC.

This clone was seen only once. The chain has TRBV19 and TRBJ2-6; no clear D gene. This CDR3 contains 14 residues. Trimming stripped 6 bases from V and 0 bases from J, with 6 bases between. Germline-derived CDR1 and CDR2 are LNHDA and SQIVND (reference sequence). CDR3 coding DNA: TGTGCCAGTAGGGAAAGCTCTGGGGCCAACGTCCTGACTTTC. Its translation is CASRESSGANVLTF. The entire variable domain, with the rest obtained from reference TRBV19 and TRBJ2-6, is as follows: DGGITQSPKYLFRKEGQNVTLSCEQNLNHDAMYWYRQDPGQGLRLIYYSQIVNDFQKGDIAEGYSVSREKKESFPLTVTSAQKNPTAFYLCASRESSGANVLTFGAGSRLTVL.

The chain recombines TRBV6-5 with TRBJ1-2; weak D call: TRBD1 (5 bases). The CDR3 is made up of 14 amino acids. The germline gives CDR1 MNHEY, CDR2 SVGAGI. V was cut by 5 bases and J by 4 bases, with 14 bases left in between. For the CDR3, the DNA is TGTGCCAGCAGTCAAGGGTCGGGGACCTATGGCTACACCTTC. It is translated as CASSQGSGTYGYTF.

The gene calls are TRBV7-2 and TRBJ2-5; 9 nucleotides line up with TRBD2. With 5 bases clipped from V and 5 bases from J, the junction kept 12 bases outside the gene matches. The CDR3 is made up of 16 amino acids. CDR1 and CDR2 from the germline V gene are SGHTA and FQGNSA. The chain's CDR3 is CASSALPSGNRETQYF. The CDR3 DNA follows: TGTGCCAGCAGCGCCCTACCTAGCGGGAATCGGGAGACCCAGTACTTC. The whole variable domain, remainder taken from reference TRBV7-2 and TRBJ2-5, is GAGVSQSPSNKVTEKGKDVELRCDPISGHTALYWYRQSLGQGLEFLIYFQGNSAPDKSGLPSDRFSAERTGGSVSTLTIQRTQQEDSAVYLCASSALPSGNRETQYFGPGTRLLVL.

This clone was picked up a small number of times. V and J are TRBV7-9 and TRBJ2-2; D gene unclear. V was clipped by 8 bases and J by 5 bases, with 6 bases between them. Germline loops: CDR1 SEHNR, CDR2 FQNEAQ (reference sequence). This CDR3 has 11 amino acids. CDR3 sequence: CASGRTGELFF. The CDR3 DNA reads as TGTGCCAGCGGACGGACCGGGGAGCTGTTTTTT.

This clone was found once. The CDR3 DNA reads TGTGCCAGCTCACCTAGTAGGGACTATGGCTACACCTTC. Translating it yields CASSPSRDYGYTF. The chain carries TRBV18 and TRBJ1-2; D remains unclear. Germline V gene lookup returns CDR1 KGHSH and CDR2 LQKENI. The CDR3 is 13 residues long. Deletions cut 3 bases from V and 3 bases from J, with 8 bases between. The variable domain in full, with the rest retrieved from reference TRBV18 and TRBJ1-2, is NAGVMQNPRHLVRRRGQEARLRCSPMKGHSHVYWYRQLPEEGLKFMVYLQKENIIDESGMPKERFSAEFPKEGPSILRIQQVVRGDSAAYFCASSPSRDYGYTFGSGTRLTVV.

The chain is built from TRBV5-1 and TRBJ1-5; D ambiguous. This CDR3 has 14 residues. Germline V lookup: CDR1 SGHRS, CDR2 YFSETQ. Trimming took 0 bases from V and 2 from J, leaving 6 bases between them. The CDR3, as DNA: TGCGCCAGCAGCTTGGAGGCAGGCAATCAGCCCCAGCATTTT. Protein: CASSLEAGNQPQHF.

This clone was observed a handful of times. The gene calls are TRBV15 and TRBJ1-1; D not certain. The CDR3 extends over 12 amino acids. Germline V gene data show CDR1 as LNHNV and CDR2 as YYDKDF (reference sequence). The V end was cut by 3 bases, the J end by 1 base, with 3 bases between. In DNA, the CDR3 is TGTGCCACCAGCAGTGAGAACACTGAAGCTTTCTTT. Translated, it gives CATSSENTEAFF.

Here the CDR3 reads CAWGLAGLDTQYF. The DNA of the CDR3 is TGTGCCTGGGGACTAGCGGGACTAGATACGCAGTATTTT. V gene TRBV30 combines with J gene TRBJ2-3, with 12 positions matching TRBD2. The CDR3 extends over 13 amino acids. With V trimmed by 5 bases and J by 5 bases, 2 bases remained unmatched. Germline V gene sequence: CDR1 GTSNPN, CDR2 SVGIG (reference sequence).

This clone occurred a few times. V and J are TRBV9 and TRBJ1-1; the D is unclear. The V end lost 4 bases, the J end lost 1 base, and 11 bases lay between the germline ends. The CDR3 contains 14 residues. Germline CDR1 reads SGDLS; CDR2 reads YYNGEE. CDR3 sequence reads: CASSSRFSNTEAFF. The CDR3 nucleotides are TGTGCCAGCAGCTCTAGGTTCTCGAACACTGAAGCTTTCTTT.

This clone showed up just a few times. CDR3 in DNA: TGTGCCAGCTCACCACTCGGGACAGACAATGAGCAGTTCTTC. Amino acid sequence: CASSPLGTDNEQFF. The chain recombines TRBV18 with TRBJ2-1; 7 nucleotides line up with TRBD1. CDR3 length equals 14 residues. Germline CDR1 reads KGHSH; CDR2 reads LQKENI. V gave up 1 base and J gave up 5 bases; unmatched junction bases: 2.

V is TRBV5-1 and J is TRBJ1-1, with unresolved D. Germline assignment: CDR1 SGHRS and CDR2 YFSETQ. The CDR3 runs to 14 residues. V was shortened by 1 base and J by 1 base, with 8 bases between the two germline ends. CDR3 residues: CASSLTFGNTEAFF. CDR3 DNA: TGCGCCAGCAGCTTGACGTTTGGGAACACTGAAGCTTTCTTT.